Here is one TCR beta chain with its context. Its antigen is not identified. The data belong to a study of blood T cells in healthy people across ages. Study-level findings and limits: Per million T cells, TCR beta diversity dropped roughly linearly as age increased. Shifts in expanded clonotypes may have been confounded by donor CMV status, which was unknown.

PCR was performed a second time for about 7 to 11 cycles using a sample-barcoded 5' primer and a J-beta primer mix. Using its own MiXCR run on the 5' RACE reads, TCRdb lists one record per CDR3 protein. The table includes about 1,500,000 distinct CDR3 sequences, about 43% detected once. Germline V gene lookup returns CDR1 KGHSH and CDR2 LQKENI. V shed 4 bases and J 5 bases; nucleotides not matched to a gene: 7. This CDR3 region has 15 residues. The sequence was obtained from a woman in her late teens or twenties in good health. The V and J genes are TRBV18 and TRBJ2-5; TRBD2 matches 10 bases. The sequencing input was blood. CDR3 nucleotides: TGTGCCAGCTCACGGACGGGACTAGCGATCGAGACCCAGTACTTC. Translation: CASSRTGLAIETQYF.